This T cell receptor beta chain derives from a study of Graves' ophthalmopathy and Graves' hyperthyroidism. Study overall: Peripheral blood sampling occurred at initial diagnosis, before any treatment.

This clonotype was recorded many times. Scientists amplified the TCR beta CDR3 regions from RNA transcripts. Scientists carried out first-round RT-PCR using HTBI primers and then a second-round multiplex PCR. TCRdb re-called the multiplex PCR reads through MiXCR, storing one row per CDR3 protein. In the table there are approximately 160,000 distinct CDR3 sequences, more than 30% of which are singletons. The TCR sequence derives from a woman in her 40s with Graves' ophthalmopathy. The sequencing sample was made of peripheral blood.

The CDR3 sequence is CASNDPQVLEPQHF. The CDR3 DNA reads as TGTGCCAGCAATGATCCCCAGGTTTTGGAGCCCCAGCATTTT. The V call is TRBV28, the J call TRBJ1-5, with no clear D. There are 14 residues in the CDR3. Germline CDR1 and CDR2: MDHEN and SYDVKM. Deletions cut 7 bases from V and 8 bases from J, with 18 bases between. Full variable domain (remainder filled in from reference TRBV28 and TRBJ1-5): DVKVTQSSRYLVKRTGEKVFLECVQDMDHENMFWYRQDPGLGLRLIYFSYDVKMKEKGDIPEGYSVSREKKERFSLILESASTNQTSMYLCASNDPQVLEPQHFGDGTRLSIL.